The 4 T cell receptor beta chains below come from one sample, sequenced in a study of T cell responses to AZD1222 COVID-19 vaccine (dated by TCRdb to the early 2020s). Library preparation employed the immunoSEQ multiplex PCR assay. TCRdb carries this immuneACCESS record with in-frame sequences only. Its versions omit some clonotypes, under half of them owing to an unresolved V gene in the studies checked, with the rest unexplained. The table for this sample lists 110,000 to 150,000 clones; just under 95% of them were counted only once. Approximately 12% of the sample rests with the top ten. The sample's time point label, decoded: sample from adult after SARS-CoV-2 infection, after symptom onset. Specimen: peripheral blood, collected after recovery from COVID-19. The source is an adult who had recovered from COVID-19.

V is TRBV28 and J is TRBJ2-7; tentative D call: TRBD1 (7 bases). The V and J ends lost 8 bases and 5 bases respectively, with 16 bases between them. The CDR3 spans 13 residues. Germline values: CDR1 MDHEN, CDR2 SYDVKM. In DNA, the CDR3 is TGTGCCAGCTCAGGGGGGCGTGTTAACGAGCAGTACTTC. Amino acid sequence: CASSGGRVNEQYF.

V gene TRBV9 combines with J gene TRBJ1-1; perhaps TRBD1 as D (5 bases). The CDR3 contains 15 residues. Germline V gene sequence: CDR1 SGDLS, CDR2 YYNGEE. The V and J ends lost 0 bases and 0 bases respectively, with 9 bases between them. CDR3 sequence (DNA): TGTGCCAGCAGCGTAGAAGAGGGGTTGAACACTGAAGCTTTCTTT. Its protein product is CASSVEEGLNTEAFF.

The rearrangement joins TRBV7-9 to TRBJ1-5; D unclear. This CDR3 has 13 residues. Trimming cost V 1 base and J 4 bases, with 5 bases left between them. Germline-derived CDR1 and CDR2 are SEHNR and FQNEAQ (reference sequence). The CDR3: CASSLDTNQPQHF. The CDR3 bases are TGTGCCAGCAGCTTAGACACGAATCAGCCCCAGCATTTT. Filled out from reference TRBV7-9 and TRBJ1-5, the complete variable domain reads DTGVSQNPRHKITKRGQNVTFRCDPISEHNRLYWYRQTLGQGPEFLTYFQNEAQLEKSRLLSDRFSAERPKGSFSTLEIQRTEQGDSAMYLCASSLDTNQPQHFGDGTRLSIL.

V usage is TRBV12-3 or TRBV12-4 and J usage is TRBJ2-2; D is unresolved. Trimming removed 6 bases at V and 7 bases at J, with 3 bases between. The CDR3 is 10 residues long. The CDR3 coding sequence is TGTGCCAGCAGGCGCGGGGAGCTGTTTTTT. Its translation is CASRRGELFF.